The 20 T cell receptor beta chains reported below all come from one sample, sequenced in a study of cytomegalovirus exposure and HLA in healthy donors. Amplification used 60 Vbeta primers and 13 Jbeta primers. Assay used: immunoSEQ multiplex PCR; TCRdb lists only in-frame clones, some missing. The sample includes about 170,000 clones, 85% seen only once; the top ten take 2% to 2.5%. The material sequenced was PBMCs. The source of these receptors is a man younger than 35 in good health and CMV-seropositive.

The rearrangement joins TRBV5-1 to TRBJ2-5, with 12 bases fitting TRBD1. CDR1 and CDR2 (germline): SGHRS, YFSETQ. Unmatched junction bases numbered 5, after V lost 3 bases and J lost 2 bases. CDR3 length equals 16 residues. CDR3 in DNA: TGCGCCAGCAGCTGGGGGGACAGGGGGCGTCAAGAGACCCAGTACTTC. This codes for CASSWGDRGRQETQYF.

This chain uses TRBV10-1 with TRBJ1-2; 11 nucleotides align to TRBD1. The CDR3 contains 18 residues. With 3 bases clipped from V and 0 bases from J, the junction kept 9 bases outside the gene matches. The germline V gene encodes CDR1 WNHNN and CDR2 SYGVQD (reference sequence). The CDR3 reads CASSDVDRGRLPNYGYTF. In nucleotides, the CDR3 is TGCGCCAGCAGTGATGTGGACAGGGGGCGCCTTCCTAACTATGGCTACACCTTC.

This chain joins TRBV4-3 and TRBJ1-2; tentative D call: TRBD1 (6 bases). Trimming took 1 base from V and 10 from J, leaving 13 bases between them. Germline V gives CDR1 LGHNA, CDR2 YSLEER. The CDR3 is 13 amino acids. The CDR3 here is CASSQGTGLDYTF. In DNA, the CDR3 is TGCGCCAGCAGCCAAGGTACAGGGCTTGACTACACCTTC.

The rearrangement joins TRBV6-1 to TRBJ1-5; 11 nucleotides line up with TRBD1. Germline trimming cut 6 bases from V and 7 bases from J; bases unmatched to any gene: 8. This CDR3 has 15 residues. Germline assignment: CDR1 MNHNS and CDR2 SASEGT. The CDR3 spells CASSGTGQGGQPQHF. For the CDR3, the DNA is TGTGCCAGCAGCGGAACGGGACAGGGGGGGCAGCCCCAGCATTTT.

The chain uses TRBV5-1 and TRBJ2-3; 8 bases agree with TRBD1. Germline assignment: CDR1 SGHRS and CDR2 YFSETQ. The CDR3 covers 14 residues. V dropped 5 bases and J dropped 2; count of bases not matched to a gene: 4. CDR3 nucleotide sequence: TGCGCCAGCAGTTCGGACAGGGTCACAGATACGCAGTATTTT. Encoded protein: CASSSDRVTDTQYF.

This chain uses TRBV9 with TRBJ2-5, with a weak D call TRBD1 (5 bases). V lost 0 bases and J 3 bases, leaving 21 bases between the germline ends. CDR3 length: 18 amino acids. Germline assignment: CDR1 SGDLS and CDR2 YYNGEE. DNA for the CDR3: TGTGCCAGCAGCGTAGGGAAACGAGGTATGGCAGGGAAAGAGACCCAGTACTTC. Its protein product is CASSVGKRGMAGKETQYF.

The chain links TRBV6-5 to TRBJ2-7, with 7 nucleotides matching TRBD2. Unmatched junction bases numbered 11, after V lost 6 bases and J lost 6 bases. CDR3 size: 14 residues. CDR1 and CDR2 from the germline V gene are MNHEY and SVGAGI. The CDR3 loop reads CASRRPGRAGEQYF. As DNA, the CDR3 is TGTGCCAGCAGACGCCCAGGGAGGGCCGGCGAGCAGTACTTC.

This clone came up a few times. V gene TRBV6-6 combines with J gene TRBJ2-6; D remains unclear. V lost 5 bases and J lost 1, with 9 bases in between. Germline V lookup: CDR1 MNHNY, CDR2 SVGAGI (reference sequence). The CDR3 is 15 residues long. Written as DNA, the CDR3 is TGTGCCAGCAGTCACACAGATTCTGGGGCCAACGTCCTGACTTTC. Protein product: CASSHTDSGANVLTF.

This clone was observed a handful of times. The chain joins TRBV4-3 to TRBJ1-1, with D possibly matching TRBD1 (6 bases). Trimming removed 4 bases at V and 2 bases at J, with 11 bases between. The germline V gene has CDR1 LGHNA and CDR2 YSLEER. This CDR3 is 14 amino acids long. The CDR3 DNA reads as TGCGCCAGCAGCCGGGGACACCGAAACACTGAAGCTTTCTTT. Translation gives CASSRGHRNTEAFF.

The chain is built from TRBV5-1 and TRBJ1-2; 10 nucleotides agree with TRBD1. CDR3 length equals 14 residues. Germline trimming cut 3 bases from V and 3 bases from J; bases unmatched to any gene: 2. Per germline, CDR1 SGHRS and CDR2 YFSETQ. DNA for the CDR3: TGCGCCAGCAGCTGGGGGACAGGGGACTATGGCTACACCTTC. Protein sequence: CASSWGTGDYGYTF.

This chain joins TRBV19 and TRBJ1-5; D not resolved. The germline V gene has CDR1 LNHDA and CDR2 SQIVND (reference sequence). V lost 2 bases to trimming and J lost 6 bases, with 11 bases between them. The CDR3 has 14 amino acids. The CDR3 DNA reads TGTGCCAGTAGTATATCCCCACTAGGTCAGCCCCAGCATTTT. Protein: CASSISPLGQPQHF.

The chain is built from TRBV13 and TRBJ1-4; 9 bases are a match to TRBD1. The CDR3 totals 14 residues. V was clipped by 3 bases and J by 5 bases; unmatched bases: 1. Per the germline V gene, CDR1 is PRHDT and CDR2 is FYEKMQ (reference sequence). The CDR3 bases are TGTGCCAGCAGCTTCGGACAGGGGAATGAAAAACTGTTTTTT. Protein product: CASSFGQGNEKLFF.

The chain carries TRBV7-2 and TRBJ2-2, with a tentative D call TRBD2 (5 bases). Germline assignment: CDR1 SGHTA and CDR2 FQGNSA. This CDR3 has 13 residues. V was trimmed by 5 bases and J by 3 bases, leaving 7 bases between them. The CDR3 DNA reads as TGTGCCAGCAGCCGCGGGTACACCGGGGAGCTGTTTTTT. Translation gives CASSRGYTGELFF.

Concerning this clone: Other DNA sequences from this sample encode an identical CDR3 as well. V and J are TRBV30 and TRBJ1-1; D gene ambiguous. The CDR3 spans 13 residues. The V end lost 0 bases, the J end lost 2 bases, and 7 bases lay between the germline ends. CDR1 is GTSNPN and CDR2 is SVGIG in the germline V gene (reference sequence). The CDR3: CAWSVVSNTEAFF. The CDR3 DNA is TGTGCCTGGAGTGTAGTCAGTAACACTGAAGCTTTCTTT.

The chain uses TRBV11-2 and TRBJ1-1, with unresolved D. The CDR3 is 15 amino acids. Trimming took 0 bases from V and 4 from J, leaving 12 bases between them. CDR1 and CDR2 (germline): SGHAT, FQNNGV. CDR3 sequence reads: CASSLDGELGTEAFF. CDR3 sequence (DNA): TGTGCCAGCAGCTTAGACGGGGAGTTGGGCACTGAAGCTTTCTTT.

The V gene is TRBV6-6, the J gene TRBJ1-3, with D possibly matching TRBD1 (6 bases). Germline V gene sequence: CDR1 MNHNY, CDR2 SVGAGI (reference sequence). V gave up 6 bases and J gave up 0 bases, with 12 bases separating them. This CDR3 has 15 amino acids. The DNA of the CDR3 is TGTGCCAGCAGAGCGGGACAAGACTCTGGAAACACCATATATTTT. This sequence encodes CASRAGQDSGNTIYF.

This chain joins TRBV5-1 and TRBJ1-3; the D is unclear. The J call may not be correct, given that the DNA end is closer to TRBJ2-2. The CDR3 covers 15 residues. Germline V CDR1 and CDR2: SGHRS, YFSETQ. The CDR3 nucleotides are TGCGCCAGCAGCCCCTTCGGCGGTGACACCGGGGAGCTGTTTTTT. This translates into CASSPFGGDTGELFF.

CDR3 amino acids: CASSYGTLDTEAFF. The CDR3 DNA is TGTGCCAGCAGCTATGGGACATTGGACACTGAAGCTTTCTTT. This sequence joins TRBV7-8 and TRBJ1-1; possible D gene TRBD1, 6 bases. Trimming removed 4 bases at V and 3 bases at J, with 12 bases between. CDR3 size: 14 residues. Per germline, CDR1 SGHVS and CDR2 FQNEAQ.

This chain joins TRBV2 and TRBJ2-5, with TRBD2 matching 16 bases. The V gene's germline CDR1 is SNHLY and CDR2 FYNNEI. The V segment lost 6 bases and the J segment 9 bases; nucleotides outside the gene matches: 4. CDR3 length equals 14 residues. The DNA for the CDR3 is TGTGCCAGCAGCTCGGGACTAGCGGGGGGGCCCCAGTACTTC. Translated, it gives CASSSGLAGGPQYF.

The count of this clone is one. V and J are TRBV19 and TRBJ1-1; TRBD1 matches at 9 bases. There are 16 residues in the CDR3. V gave up 5 bases and J gave up 8 bases; unmatched junction bases: 15. The germline V gene encodes CDR1 LNHDA and CDR2 SQIVND (reference sequence). This chain's CDR3 is CASSSNRGREGGEAFF. As DNA, the CDR3 is TGTGCCAGTAGTTCGAACAGGGGGCGTGAGGGGGGGGAAGCTTTCTTT.